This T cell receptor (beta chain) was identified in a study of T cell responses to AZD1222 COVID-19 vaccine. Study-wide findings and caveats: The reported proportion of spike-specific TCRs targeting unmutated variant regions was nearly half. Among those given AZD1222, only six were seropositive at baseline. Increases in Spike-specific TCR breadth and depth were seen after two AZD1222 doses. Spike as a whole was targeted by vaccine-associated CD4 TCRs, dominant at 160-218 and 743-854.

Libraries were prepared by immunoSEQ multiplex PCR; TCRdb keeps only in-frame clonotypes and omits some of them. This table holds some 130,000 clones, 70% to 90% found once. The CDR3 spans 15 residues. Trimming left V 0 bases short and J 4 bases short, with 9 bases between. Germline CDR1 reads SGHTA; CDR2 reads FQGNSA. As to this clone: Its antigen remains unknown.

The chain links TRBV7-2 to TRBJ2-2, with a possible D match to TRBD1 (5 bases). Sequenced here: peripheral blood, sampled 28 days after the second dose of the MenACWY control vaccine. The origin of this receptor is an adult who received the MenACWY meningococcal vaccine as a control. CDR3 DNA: TGTGCCAGCAGCTTAGCCAGGGTGTTCACCGGGGAGCTGTTTTTT. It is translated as CASSLARVFTGELFF. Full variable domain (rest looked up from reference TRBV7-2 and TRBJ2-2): GAGVSQSPSNKVTEKGKDVELRCDPISGHTALYWYRQSLGQGLEFLIYFQGNSAPDKSGLPSDRFSAERTGGSVSTLTIQRTQQEDSAVYLCASSLARVFTGELFFGEGSRLTVL.